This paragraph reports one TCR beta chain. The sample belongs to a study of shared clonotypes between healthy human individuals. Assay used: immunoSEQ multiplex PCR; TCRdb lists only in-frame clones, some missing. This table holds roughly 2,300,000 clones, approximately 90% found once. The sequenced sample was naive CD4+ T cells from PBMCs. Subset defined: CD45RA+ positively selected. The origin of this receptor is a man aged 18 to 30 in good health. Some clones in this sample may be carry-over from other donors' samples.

DNA of the CDR3: TGCGCCAGCAGCTTGGAGGAGTGGCAGTTCTTC. Its protein is CASSLEEWQFF. The V call is TRBV5-1, the J call TRBJ2-1; D unresolved. The CDR3 spans 11 residues. Germline loops: CDR1 SGHRS, CDR2 YFSETQ. Trimming removed 0 bases at V and 12 bases at J, with 7 bases between.